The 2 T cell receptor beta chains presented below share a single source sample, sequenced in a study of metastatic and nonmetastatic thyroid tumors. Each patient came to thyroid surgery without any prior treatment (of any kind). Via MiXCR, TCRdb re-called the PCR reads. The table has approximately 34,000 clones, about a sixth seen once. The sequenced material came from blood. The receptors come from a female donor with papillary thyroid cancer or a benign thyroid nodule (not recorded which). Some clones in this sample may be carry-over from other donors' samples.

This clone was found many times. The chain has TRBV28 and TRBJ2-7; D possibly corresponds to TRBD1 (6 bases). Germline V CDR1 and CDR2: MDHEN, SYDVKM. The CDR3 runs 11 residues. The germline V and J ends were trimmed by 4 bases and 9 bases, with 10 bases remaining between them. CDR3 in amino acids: CASSSLGGQYF. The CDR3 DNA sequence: TGTGCCAGCAGTTCATTAGGGGGGCAGTACTTC.

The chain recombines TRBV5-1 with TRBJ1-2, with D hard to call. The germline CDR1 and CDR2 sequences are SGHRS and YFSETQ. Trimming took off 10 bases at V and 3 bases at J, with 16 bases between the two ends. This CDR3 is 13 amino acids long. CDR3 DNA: TGCGCCCGAAGCGCAGTGGGATACTATGGCTACACCTTC. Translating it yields CARSAVGYYGYTF. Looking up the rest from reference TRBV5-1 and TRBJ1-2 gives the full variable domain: KAGVTQTPRYLIKTRGQQVTLSCSPISGHRSVSWYQQTPGQGLQFLFEYFSETQRNKGNFPGRFSGRQFSNSRSEMNVSTLELGDSALYLCARSAVGYYGYTFGSGTRLTVV.